This paragraph reports one T cell receptor beta chain. Germline V gene data show CDR1 as SGHNT and CDR2 as YENEEA. Trimming shortened V by 5 bases and J by 7 bases, and 8 bases separated the two germline ends. The CDR3 has 12 residues. Amplified regions were TCR beta CDR3 sequences from RNA transcripts. First-round RT-PCR targeting the TCR CDR3 was performed with the HTBI primer set. A single record per CDR3 protein comes from TCRdb applying MiXCR to the multiplex PCR reads. Among under 400,000 distinct CDR3 sequences listed, 20% to 25% were seen once. The entry originates in a study of T cells in Graves' hyperthyroidism and ophthalmopathy.

The sample comprised blood. This receptor was taken from a woman in her fifties or sixties with Graves' hyperthyroidism. The V call is TRBV11-3, the J call TRBJ2-2; no reliable D call. The CDR3 sequence is CASSQAFGELFF. The CDR3 nucleotides read TGTGCCAGCAGCCAGGCGTTCGGGGAGCTGTTTTTT.